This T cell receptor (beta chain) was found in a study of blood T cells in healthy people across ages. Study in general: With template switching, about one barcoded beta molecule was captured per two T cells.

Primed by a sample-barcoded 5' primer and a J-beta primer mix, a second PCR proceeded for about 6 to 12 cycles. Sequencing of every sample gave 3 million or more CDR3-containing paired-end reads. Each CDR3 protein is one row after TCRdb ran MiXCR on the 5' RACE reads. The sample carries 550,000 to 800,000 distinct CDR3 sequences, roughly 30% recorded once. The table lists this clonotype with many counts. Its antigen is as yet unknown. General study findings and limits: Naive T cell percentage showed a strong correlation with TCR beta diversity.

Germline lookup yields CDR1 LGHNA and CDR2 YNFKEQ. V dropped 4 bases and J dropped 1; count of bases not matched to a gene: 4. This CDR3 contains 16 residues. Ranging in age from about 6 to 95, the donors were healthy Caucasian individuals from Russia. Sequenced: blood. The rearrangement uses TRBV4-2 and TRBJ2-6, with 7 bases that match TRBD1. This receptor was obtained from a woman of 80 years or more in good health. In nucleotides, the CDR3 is TGTGCCAGCAGCCGTCCGACAGGGTCTGGGGCCAACGTCCTGACTTTC. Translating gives CASSRPTGSGANVLTF.